This TCR beta chain was sequenced in a study of T cell responses to AZD1222 COVID-19 vaccine. Findings and limits, study-wide: Only six or seven AZD1222 recipients tested seropositive at baseline.

Some clones are missing from TCRdb's copy, which holds only in-frame ones; the method was immunoSEQ multiplex PCR. The sample includes 130,000 to 150,000 clones, around 92% of them seen just once. V dropped 3 bases and J dropped 3 bases, with 11 bases sitting between them. The CDR3 spans 14 residues. The germline gives CDR1 LGHNA, CDR2 YNFKEQ. Of note for this clone: Its antigen remains unidentified.

Sequenced material: peripheral blood, taken on day 0 of AZD1222 vaccination. The V call is TRBV4-2, the J call TRBJ1-1; possible D gene TRBD1, 5 bases. This TCR came from an adult in good health. The DNA of the CDR3 is TGTGCCAGCAGCCAGGGGAGGGACGACACTGAAGCTTTCTTT. It is translated as CASSQGRDDTEAFF.